This is a list of T cell receptor beta chains from one sample in a study of blood T cells in healthy people across ages. TCRdb processed the 5' RACE reads anew with MiXCR; each CDR3 protein has one entry. Among fewer than 1 million distinct CDR3 sequences listed, under 55% were seen once. Material: blood. The receptors come from a man between 60 and 70 years old in good health. Both conserved end residues are part of each CDR3. The D gene is left open where the match is weak. Clone size, where shown, is once, few, many, or a class for clones that have expanded.

.	TRBV6-5	few	TRBJ1-2	CASSNSIIGYGYGYTF	TGTGCCAGCAGTAACTCGATAATAGGTTATGGCTATGGCTACACCTTC
.	TRBV5-1	.	TRBJ2-3	CASSLVGTQSTDTQYF	TGCGCCAGCAGCTTGGTCGGTACCCAAAGCACAGATACGCAGTATTTT
.	TRBV6-5	.	TRBJ1-2	CASKVTANYGYTF	TGTGCCAGCAAGGTGACAGCTAACTATGGCTACACCTTC
.	TRBV4-3	.	TRBJ2-1	CASSQDPGISYNEQFF	TGCGCCAGCAGCCAAGACCCAGGTATTTCCTACAATGAGCAGTTCTTC
.	TRBV27	few	TRBJ2-5	CASRQLYRGETQYF	TGTGCCAGCAGGCAACTCTACAGAGGAGAGACCCAGTACTTC
.	TRBV3-1	.	TRBJ2-5	CASSQGRWDPRTQYF	TGTGCCAGCAGCCAAGGGCGGTGGGACCCCCGGACCCAGTACTTC
.	TRBV13	.	TRBJ2-6	CASSLGTDPSGANVLTF	TGTGCCAGCAGCTTAGGGACAGACCCCTCGGGGGCCAACGTCCTGACTTTC
TRBD2	TRBV6-2/TRBV6-3	few	TRBJ2-7	CASLGLAYEQYF	TGTGCCAGCCTTGGACTAGCCTACGAGCAGTACTTC
.	TRBV15	few	TRBJ2-1	CATTPGGANYNEQFF	TGTGCCACCACCCCAGGGGGGGCCAACTACAATGAGCAGTTCTTC
.	TRBV2	few	TRBJ2-3	CASNLGVDTQYF	TGTGCCAGTAACCTCGGGGTAGATACGCAGTATTTT
TRBD1	TRBV11-1	.	TRBJ2-1	CASSGGRTGTVYNEQFF	TGTGCCAGCAGCGGTGGCCGTACCGGGACAGTCTACAATGAGCAGTTCTTC
.	TRBV20-1	once	TRBJ1-2	CSAPYYGYTF	TGCAGTGCCCCCTACTATGGCTACACCTTC
.	TRBV5-1	.	TRBJ2-3	CASSLRETILTDTQYF	TGCGCCAGCAGCCTTCGGGAGACGATCCTCACAGATACGCAGTATTTT
.	TRBV27	.	TRBJ2-5	CASSSPTRGGTQYF	TGTGCCAGCAGTTCTCCAACACGGGGAGGGACCCAGTACTTC
.	TRBV27	.	TRBJ2-5	CASSRQKSSGETQYF	TGTGCCAGCAGCAGGCAAAAGAGCTCTGGGGAGACCCAGTACTTC
.	TRBV7-2	.	TRBJ2-3	CASSFSRGAPTDTQYF	TGTGCCAGCAGCTTCTCCCGGGGGGCGCCCACAGATACGCAGTATTTT
.	TRBV6-1	.	TRBJ1-2	CASSEATGYGYTF	TGTGCCAGCAGTGAAGCAACAGGTTATGGCTACACCTTC